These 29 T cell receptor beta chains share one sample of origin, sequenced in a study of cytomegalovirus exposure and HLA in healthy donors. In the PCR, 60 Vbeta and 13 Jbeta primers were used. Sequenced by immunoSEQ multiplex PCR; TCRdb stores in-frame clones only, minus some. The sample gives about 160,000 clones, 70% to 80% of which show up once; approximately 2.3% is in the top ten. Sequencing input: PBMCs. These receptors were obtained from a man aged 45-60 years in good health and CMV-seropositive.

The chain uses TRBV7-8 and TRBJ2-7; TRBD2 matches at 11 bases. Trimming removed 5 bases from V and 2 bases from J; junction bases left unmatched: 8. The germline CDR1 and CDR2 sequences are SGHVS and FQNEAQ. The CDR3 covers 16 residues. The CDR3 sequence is CASSLPGLAETYEQYF. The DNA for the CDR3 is TGTGCCAGCAGCCTCCCGGGACTAGCGGAAACCTACGAGCAGTACTTC.

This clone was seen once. This CDR3 is CASSKGVVYSPLHF. The DNA for the CDR3 is TGTGCCAGTAGTAAGGGAGTTGTCTATTCACCCCTCCACTTT. The chain joins TRBV19 to TRBJ1-6; D is unclear. V lost 4 bases and J lost 8, with 12 bases in between. Germline V gene sequence: CDR1 LNHDA, CDR2 SQIVND (reference sequence). The CDR3 is 14 amino acids. Full variable domain (outside the CDR3, taken from reference TRBV19 and TRBJ1-6): DGGITQSPKYLFRKEGQNVTLSCEQNLNHDAMYWYRQDPGQGLRLIYYSQIVNDFQKGDIAEGYSVSREKKESFPLTVTSAQKNPTAFYLCASSKGVVYSPLHFGNGTRLTVT.

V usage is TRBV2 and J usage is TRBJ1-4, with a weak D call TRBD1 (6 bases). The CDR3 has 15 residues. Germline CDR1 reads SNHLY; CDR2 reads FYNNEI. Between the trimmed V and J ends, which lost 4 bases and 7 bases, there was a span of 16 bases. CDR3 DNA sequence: TGTGCCAGCAGTGGGGTGACAGGTCTTGGTGAAAAACTGTTTTTT. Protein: CASSGVTGLGEKLFF.

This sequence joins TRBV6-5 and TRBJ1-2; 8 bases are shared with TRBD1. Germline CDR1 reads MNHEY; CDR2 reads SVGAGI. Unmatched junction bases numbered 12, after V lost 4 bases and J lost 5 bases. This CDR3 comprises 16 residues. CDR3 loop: CASSLGPGGLGYGYTF. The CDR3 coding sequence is TGTGCCAGCAGTTTAGGCCCAGGGGGCTTGGGATATGGCTACACCTTC.

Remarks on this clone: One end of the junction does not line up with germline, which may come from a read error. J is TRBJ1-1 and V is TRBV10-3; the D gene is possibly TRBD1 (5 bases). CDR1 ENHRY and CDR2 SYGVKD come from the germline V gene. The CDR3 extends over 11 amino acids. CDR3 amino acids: CAISGGTEAFF. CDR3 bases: TGTGCCATCAGTGGGGGGACTGAAGCTTTCTTC.

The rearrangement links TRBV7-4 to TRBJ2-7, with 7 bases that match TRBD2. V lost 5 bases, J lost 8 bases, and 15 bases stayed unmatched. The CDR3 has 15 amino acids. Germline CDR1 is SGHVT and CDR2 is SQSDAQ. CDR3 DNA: TGTGCCAGCAGCCTCCCCGGGGGGATGAGGTACAAGCAGTACTTC. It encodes CASSLPGGMRYKQYF. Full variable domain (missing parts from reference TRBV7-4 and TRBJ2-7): GAGVSQSPRYKVAKRGRDVALRCDSISGHVTLYWYRQTLGQGSEVLTYSQSDAQRDKSGRPSGRFSAERPERSVSTLKIQRTEQGDSAVYLCASSLPGGMRYKQYFGPGTRLTVT.

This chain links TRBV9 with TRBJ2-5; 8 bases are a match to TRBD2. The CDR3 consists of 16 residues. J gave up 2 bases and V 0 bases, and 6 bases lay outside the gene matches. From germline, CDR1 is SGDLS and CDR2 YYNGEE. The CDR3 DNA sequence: TGTGCCAGCAGCGTAGGTCGGGGGGGAAATCAAGAGACCCAGTACTTC. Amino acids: CASSVGRGGNQETQYF.

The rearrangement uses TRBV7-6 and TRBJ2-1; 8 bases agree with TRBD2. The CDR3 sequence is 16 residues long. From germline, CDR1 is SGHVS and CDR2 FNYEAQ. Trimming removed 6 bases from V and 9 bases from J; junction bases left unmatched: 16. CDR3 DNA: TGTGCCAGCAGTCCAAACTCGGGGGGGCAATTCATTGAGCAGTTCTTC. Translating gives CASSPNSGGQFIEQFF.

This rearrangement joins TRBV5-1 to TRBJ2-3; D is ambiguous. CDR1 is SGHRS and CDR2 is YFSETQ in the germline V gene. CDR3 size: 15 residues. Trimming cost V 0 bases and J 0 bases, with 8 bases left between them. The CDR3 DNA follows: TGCGCCAGCAGCTTGGCCAGGCCCAGCACAGATACGCAGTATTTT. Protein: CASSLARPSTDTQYF.

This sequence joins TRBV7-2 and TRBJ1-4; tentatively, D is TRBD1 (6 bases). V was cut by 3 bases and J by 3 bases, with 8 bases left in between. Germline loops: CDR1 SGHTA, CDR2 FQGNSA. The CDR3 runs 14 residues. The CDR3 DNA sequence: TGTGCCAGCAGCTTGACAGGCTCTAATGAAAAACTGTTTTTT. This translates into CASSLTGSNEKLFF. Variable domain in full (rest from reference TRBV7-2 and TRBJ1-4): GAGVSQSPSNKVTEKGKDVELRCDPISGHTALYWYRQSLGQGLEFLIYFQGNSAPDKSGLPSDRFSAERTGGSVSTLTIQRTQQEDSAVYLCASSLTGSNEKLFFGSGTQLSVL.

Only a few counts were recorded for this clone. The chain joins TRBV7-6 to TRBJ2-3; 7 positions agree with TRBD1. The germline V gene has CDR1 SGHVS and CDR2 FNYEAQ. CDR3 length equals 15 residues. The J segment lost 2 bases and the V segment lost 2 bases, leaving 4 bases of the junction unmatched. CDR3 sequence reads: CASSLRGRDTDTQYF. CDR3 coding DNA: TGTGCCAGCAGCTTAAGGGGGCGTGACACAGATACGCAGTATTTT.

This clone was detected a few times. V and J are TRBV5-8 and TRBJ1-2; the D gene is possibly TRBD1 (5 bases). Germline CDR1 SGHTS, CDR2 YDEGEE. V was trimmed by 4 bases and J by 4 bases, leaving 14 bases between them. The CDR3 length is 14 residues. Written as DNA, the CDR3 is TGTGCCAGCAGCCCCGGACAACCCCTCTATGGCTACACCTTC. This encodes CASSPGQPLYGYTF. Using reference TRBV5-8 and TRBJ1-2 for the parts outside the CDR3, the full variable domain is EAGVTQSPTHLIKTRGQQATLRCSPISGHTSVYWYQQALGLGLQFLLWYDEGEERNRGNFPPRFSGRQFPNYSSELNVNALELEDSALYLCASSPGQPLYGYTFGSGTRLTVV.

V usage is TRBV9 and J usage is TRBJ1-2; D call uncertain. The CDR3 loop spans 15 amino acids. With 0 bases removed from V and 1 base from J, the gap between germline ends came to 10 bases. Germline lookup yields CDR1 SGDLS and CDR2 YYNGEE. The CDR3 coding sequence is TGTGCCAGCAGCGTAGACGTCGCCAGTAACTATGGCTACACCTTC. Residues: CASSVDVASNYGYTF.

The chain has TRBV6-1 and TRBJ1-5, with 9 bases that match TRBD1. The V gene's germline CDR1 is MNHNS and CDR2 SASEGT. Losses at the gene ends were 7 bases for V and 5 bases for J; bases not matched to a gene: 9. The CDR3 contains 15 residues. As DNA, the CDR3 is TGTGCCAGCACTCACAGGGGGCGGCAGGATCAGCCCCAGCATTTT. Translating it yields CASTHRGRQDQPQHF.

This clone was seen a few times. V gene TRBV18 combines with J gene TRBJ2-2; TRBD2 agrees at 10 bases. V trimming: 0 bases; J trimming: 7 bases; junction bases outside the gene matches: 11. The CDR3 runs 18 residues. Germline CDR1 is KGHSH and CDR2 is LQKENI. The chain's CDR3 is CASSPPFAQRGGLGELFF. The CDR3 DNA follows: TGTGCCAGCTCACCACCGTTTGCCCAGCGGGGGGGCCTCGGGGAGCTGTTTTTT.

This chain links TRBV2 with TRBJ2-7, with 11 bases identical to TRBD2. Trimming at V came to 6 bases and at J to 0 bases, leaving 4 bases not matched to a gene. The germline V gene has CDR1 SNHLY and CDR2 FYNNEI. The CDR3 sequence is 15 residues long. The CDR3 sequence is CASSDSGGASYEQYF. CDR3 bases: TGTGCCAGCAGCGATAGCGGGGGGGCCTCCTACGAGCAGTACTTC.

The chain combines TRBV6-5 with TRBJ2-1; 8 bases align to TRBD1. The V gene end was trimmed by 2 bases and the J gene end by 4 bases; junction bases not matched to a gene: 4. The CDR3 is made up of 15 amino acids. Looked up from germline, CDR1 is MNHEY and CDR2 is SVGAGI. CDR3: CASSYRTGIYNEQFF. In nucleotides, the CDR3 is TGTGCCAGCAGTTACAGGACAGGGATATACAATGAGCAGTTCTTC.

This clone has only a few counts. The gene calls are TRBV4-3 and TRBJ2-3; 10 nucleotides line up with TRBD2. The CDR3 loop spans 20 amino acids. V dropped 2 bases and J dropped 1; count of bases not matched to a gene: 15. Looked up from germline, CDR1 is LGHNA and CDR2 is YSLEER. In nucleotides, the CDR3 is TGCGCCAGCAGCCAAAGGGGGAGGACTAGCGGTGGAGGAGGCACAGATACGCAGTATTTT. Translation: CASSQRGRTSGGGGTDTQYF.

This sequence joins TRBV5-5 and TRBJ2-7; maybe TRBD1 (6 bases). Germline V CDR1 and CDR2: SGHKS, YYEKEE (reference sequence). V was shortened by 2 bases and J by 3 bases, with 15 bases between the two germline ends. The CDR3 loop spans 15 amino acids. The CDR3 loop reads CASSFQGTTFYEQYF. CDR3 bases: TGTGCCAGCAGCTTCCAAGGGACAACGTTCTACGAGCAGTACTTC. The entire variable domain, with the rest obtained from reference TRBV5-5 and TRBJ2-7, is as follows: DAGVTQSPTHLIKTRGQQVTLRCSPISGHKSVSWYQQVLGQGPQFIFQYYEKEERGRGNFPDRFSARQFPNYSSELNVNALLLGDSALYLCASSFQGTTFYEQYFGPGTRLTVT.

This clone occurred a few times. The CDR3 DNA follows: TGTGCCAGCAGCCTTGATCCCCGCAGTAGCACAGATACGCAGTATTTT. This translates into CASSLDPRSSTDTQYF. The chain links TRBV5-6 to TRBJ2-3, with D hard to call. Germline V lookup: CDR1 SGHDT, CDR2 YYEEEE. CDR3 length: 16 residues. Deletions cut 4 bases from V and 0 bases from J, with 15 bases between.

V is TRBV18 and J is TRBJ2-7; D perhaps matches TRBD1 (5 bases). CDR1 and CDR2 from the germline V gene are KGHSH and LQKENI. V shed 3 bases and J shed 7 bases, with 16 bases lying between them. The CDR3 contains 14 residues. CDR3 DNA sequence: TGTGCCAGCTCACCGAGTCAGGACACCAGGGAGCAGTACTTC. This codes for CASSPSQDTREQYF. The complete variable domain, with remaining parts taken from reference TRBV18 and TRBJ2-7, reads NAGVMQNPRHLVRRRGQEARLRCSPMKGHSHVYWYRQLPEEGLKFMVYLQKENIIDESGMPKERFSAEFPKEGPSILRIQQVVRGDSAAYFCASSPSQDTREQYFGPGTRLTVT.

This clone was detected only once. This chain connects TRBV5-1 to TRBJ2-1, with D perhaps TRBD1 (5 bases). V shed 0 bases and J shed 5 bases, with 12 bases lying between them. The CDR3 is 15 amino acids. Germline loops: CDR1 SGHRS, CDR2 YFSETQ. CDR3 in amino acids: CASSLGQQNHNEQFF. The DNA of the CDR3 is TGCGCCAGCAGCTTGGGACAGCAAAATCACAATGAGCAGTTCTTC.

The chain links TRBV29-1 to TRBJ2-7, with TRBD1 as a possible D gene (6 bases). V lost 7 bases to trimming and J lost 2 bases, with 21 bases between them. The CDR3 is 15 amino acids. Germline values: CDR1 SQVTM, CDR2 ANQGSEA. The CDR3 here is CSAVEFGDNTYEQYF. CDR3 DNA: TGCAGCGCCGTTGAGTTCGGGGACAATACCTACGAGCAGTACTTC.

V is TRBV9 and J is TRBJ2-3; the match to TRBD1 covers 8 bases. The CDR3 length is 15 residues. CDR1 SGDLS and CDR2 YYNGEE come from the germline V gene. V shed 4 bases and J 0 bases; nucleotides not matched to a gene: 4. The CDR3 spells CASSLQGASTDTQYF. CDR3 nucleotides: TGTGCCAGCAGCCTGCAGGGGGCGAGCACAGATACGCAGTATTTT.

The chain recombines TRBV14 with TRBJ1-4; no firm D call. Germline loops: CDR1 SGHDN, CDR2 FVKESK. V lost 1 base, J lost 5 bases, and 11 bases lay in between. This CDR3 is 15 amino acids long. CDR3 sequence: CASSQAIATNEKLFF. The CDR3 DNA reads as TGTGCCAGCAGCCAAGCCATCGCGACAAATGAAAAACTGTTTTTT.

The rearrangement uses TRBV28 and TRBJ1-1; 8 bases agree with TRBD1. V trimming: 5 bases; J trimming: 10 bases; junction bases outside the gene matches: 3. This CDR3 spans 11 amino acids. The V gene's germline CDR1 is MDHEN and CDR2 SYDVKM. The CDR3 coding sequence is TGTGCCAGCAGTGTGGACAGGGTAGCTTTCTTT. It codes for CASSVDRVAFF.

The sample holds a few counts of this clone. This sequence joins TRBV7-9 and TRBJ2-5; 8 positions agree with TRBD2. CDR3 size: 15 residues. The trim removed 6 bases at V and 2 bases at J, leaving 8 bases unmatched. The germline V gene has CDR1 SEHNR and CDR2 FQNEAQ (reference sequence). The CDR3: CASSHSGAPQETQYF. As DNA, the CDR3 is TGTGCCAGCAGTCATAGCGGGGCTCCACAAGAGACCCAGTACTTC. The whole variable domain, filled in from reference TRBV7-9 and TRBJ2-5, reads DTGVSQNPRHKITKRGQNVTFRCDPISEHNRLYWYRQTLGQGPEFLTYFQNEAQLEKSRLLSDRFSAERPKGSFSTLEIQRTEQGDSAMYLCASSHSGAPQETQYFGPGTRLLVL.

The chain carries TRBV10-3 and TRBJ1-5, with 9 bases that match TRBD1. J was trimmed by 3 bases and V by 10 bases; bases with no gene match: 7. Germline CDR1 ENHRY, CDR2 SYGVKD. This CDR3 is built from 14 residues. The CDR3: CATRTGVPNQPQHF. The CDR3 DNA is TGTGCCACCCGGACAGGGGTCCCCAATCAGCCCCAGCATTTT.

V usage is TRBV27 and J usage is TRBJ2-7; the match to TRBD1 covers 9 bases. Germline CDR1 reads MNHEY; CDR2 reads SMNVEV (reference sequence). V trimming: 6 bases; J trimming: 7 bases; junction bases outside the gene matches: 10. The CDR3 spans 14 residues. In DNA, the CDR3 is TGTGCCAGCAGGCCCACAGGGGGCTTATTGGAGCAGTACTTC. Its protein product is CASRPTGGLLEQYF.